One T cell receptor beta chain is described in this entry. Method: immunoSEQ multiplex PCR; TCRdb's copy keeps in-frame clones and lacks some. The profile shows approximately 70,000 clones, approximately 97% of them singletons. The data belong to a study of technical replicates of blood from a few donors. Trimming removed 1 base at V and 0 bases at J, with 14 bases between. The germline CDR1 and CDR2 sequences are SGHRS and YFSETQ. The CDR3 totals 17 residues. The source of this sequence is a human donor in good health. The material sequenced was T cells isolated from PBMCs. This chain uses TRBV5-1 with TRBJ1-3; tentatively, D is TRBD1 (5 bases). The CDR3 reads CASSLQAQANSGNTIYF. The CDR3 DNA is TGCGCCAGCAGCTTGCAGGCACAGGCCAACTCTGGAAACACCATATATTTT.